The 7 T cell receptor beta chains presented below share a single source sample, sequenced in a study. TCRdb reprocessed the 5' RACE reads via MiXCR and lists one record per CDR3 protein. The sample consists of 30,000 or so distinct CDR3 sequences, around 24% of them appearing once. The sample taken for sequencing was memory CD4+ T cells sorted from blood. Indicated subset: memory CD4+ T cells, CD4+CD45RO+CD25-. The receptors shown here come from a female donor with breast cancer.

This clonotype was seen a handful of times. V gene TRBV29-1 combines with J gene TRBJ2-1; TRBD2 aligns across 7 bases. Losses at the gene ends were 1 base for V and 0 bases for J; bases not matched to a gene: 9. CDR3 length: 17 amino acids. From germline, CDR1 is SQVTM and CDR2 ANQGSEA. The CDR3 sequence: CSVEAGLAAYSYNEQFF. The CDR3 region has the DNA TGCAGCGTTGAAGCGGGGCTAGCGGCCTACTCCTACAATGAGCAGTTCTTC.

A few counts support this clonotype. This chain links TRBV4-3 with TRBJ2-3, with D possibly matching TRBD2 (6 bases). V shed 0 bases and J shed 2 bases, with 15 bases lying between them. In germline, CDR1 is LGHNA, CDR2 YSLEER. The CDR3 runs to 17 residues. CDR3: CASSQDGEGDFTDTQYF. CDR3 DNA: TGCGCCAGCAGCCAAGATGGCGAAGGGGACTTCACAGATACGCAGTATTTT.

To note about this clonotype: A much larger clone is a single base away; this may be a read error. The V call is TRBV28, the J call TRBJ1-1, with 8 bases that match TRBD1. J was trimmed by 9 bases and V by 8 bases; bases with no gene match: 5. Germline CDR1 reads MDHEN; CDR2 reads SYDVKM. CDR3 length: 11 amino acids. CDR3: CASGDRTQAFF. The CDR3 DNA sequence: TGTGCCAGCGGGGACAGGACTCAAGCTTTCTTT.

In its sample, this clonotype was seen a few times. The rearrangement links TRBV4-2 to TRBJ1-1; perhaps TRBD1 as D (5 bases). This CDR3 has 14 residues. The V and J ends lost 6 bases and 1 base respectively, with 12 bases between them. Germline V gene lookup returns CDR1 LGHNA and CDR2 YNFKEQ. The CDR3 nucleotides read TGTGCCAGCAGATCCGGGACGGCGAACACTGAAGCTTTCTTT. Encoded protein: CASRSGTANTEAFF.

This clonotype has more than one count but fewer than ten. The chain links TRBV21-1 to TRBJ1-5; the DNA was not used to check the table's D call, TRBD1. TRBV21-1 has pseudogene status. CDR3 length equals 12 residues. CDR3 sequence: CASSPGGQPQHF. CDR3 in DNA: TGTGCCAGCAGCCCTGGGGGTCAGCCCCAGCATTTT.

As concerns this clonotype: It may be a read error: a sequence one base away is much more abundant. The genes are TRBV7-9 and TRBJ2-3; D perhaps matches TRBD2 (6 bases). Germline values: CDR1 SEHNR, CDR2 FQNEAQ (reference sequence). This CDR3 spans 14 amino acids. The chain's CDR3 is CTSSWRDATDTQYF. The CDR3 DNA reads TGTACCAGCAGCTGGCGGGACGCCACAGATACGCAGTATTTT. The whole variable domain, remainder taken from reference TRBV7-9 and TRBJ2-3, is DTGVSQNPRHKITKRGQNVTFRCDPISEHNRLYWYRQTLGQGPEFLTYFQNEAQLEKSRLLSDRFSAERPKGSFSTLEIQRTEQGDSAMYLCTSSWRDATDTQYFGPGTRLTVL.

This clonotype was picked up many times. V and J are TRBV29-1 and TRBJ2-5; 10 bases map to TRBD2. Germline loops: CDR1 SQVTM, CDR2 ANQGSEA. V lost 7 bases and J lost 4; bases outside the gene matches: 18. This CDR3 region has 17 residues. In DNA form, the CDR3 reads TGCAGCGCCTTCATCAGGGAGCTTCAGCGGGGGGGAGAGACCCAGTACTTC. Residues: CSAFIRELQRGGETQYF.